Sequencing of this T cell receptor beta chain was carried out in a study of blood T cell repertoires in COVID-19. Per the original methods: Nucleated cell number was recorded as an estimate derived from reference gene primer amplification. Sequencing used immunoSEQ multiplex PCR; TCRdb keeps in-frame clones, though not all of them. V and J calls plus clone size are reproduced from that table; the DNA served to infer D and trimming. The repertoire consists of some 180,000 clones, with around 86% occurring once and the leading ten covering 20% to 25%. Germline CDR1 reads LNHNV; CDR2 reads YYDKDF (reference sequence). The CDR3 totals 16 residues. V lost 0 bases, J lost 1 base, and 5 bases stayed unmatched. Residents of 24 US areas, aged roughly 18 to 89 years, made up the participants. Donors were grouped by their self-reported clinical history.

The chain carries TRBV15 and TRBJ1-1; 7 nucleotides align to TRBD1. The TCR originated in a woman aged 40 to 49 in a cohort exposed to, infected with or recovered from COVID-19 (not recorded which). Sequencing used PBMCs or T cells enriched from blood (not recorded which). CDR3 coding DNA: TGTGCCACCAGCAGAGATTCTACAGGGGCGAACACTGAAGCTTTCTTT. The encoded protein is CATSRDSTGANTEAFF.